The 18 T cell receptor beta chains listed next were all sequenced from one sample in a study of a mutant IDH1 vaccine in newly diagnosed glioma. Their antigens remain unidentified. The time point is: week 47, end of study. Vaccine doses each comprised 300 ug of mutant IDH1 20-mer peptide, with topical imiquimod. Profiling relied on immunoSEQ multiplex PCR, and the TCRdb table lists in-frame clones only, not all of them. The table records 58,000 or so clones, about four fifths of them present only once. The starting material was PBMCs, obtained from a glioma patient whose treatment included an IDH1 peptide vaccine. The receptors were gathered from a woman aged 45-60 years with glioma.

V is TRBV10-2 and J is TRBJ1-1; the D is unclear. Germline values: CDR1 WSHSY, CDR2 SAAADI. The germline V and J ends were trimmed by 6 bases and 0 bases, with 11 bases remaining between them. The CDR3 length is 14 residues. The CDR3 reads CASRLGLLNTEAFF. In nucleotides, the CDR3 is TGCGCCAGCAGATTAGGCTTGTTGAACACTGAAGCTTTCTTT.

The chain has TRBV15 and TRBJ1-2, with D hard to call. The CDR3 has 15 residues. Trimming took 1 base from V and 5 from J, leaving 14 bases between them. Germline CDR1 LNHNV, CDR2 YYDKDF (reference sequence). Here the CDR3 reads CATSRGTGLGYGYTF. The CDR3 DNA sequence: TGTGCCACCAGCAGAGGGACGGGATTGGGGTATGGCTACACCTTC.

The chain carries TRBV9 and TRBJ2-3; no clear D. V gave up 3 bases and J gave up 1 base, with 9 bases separating them. The CDR3 contains 14 residues. Looked up from germline, CDR1 is SGDLS and CDR2 is YYNGEE. The CDR3 is CASSALTRTDTQYF. CDR3 coding DNA: TGTGCCAGCAGCGCCCTCACTCGCACAGATACGCAGTATTTT.

The V and J genes are TRBV7-2 and TRBJ1-2; possibly TRBD1 for D (5 bases). V lost 5 bases, J lost 0 bases, and 22 bases lay in between. This CDR3 region has 18 residues. Per the germline V gene, CDR1 is SGHTA and CDR2 is FQGNSA. This CDR3 is CASSPQVGPPPANYGYTF. Here the CDR3 DNA reads TGTGCCAGCAGCCCCCAAGTGGGGCCCCCGCCTGCTAACTATGGCTACACCTTC.

V is TRBV6-6 and J is TRBJ1-1, with D maybe TRBD1 (5 bases). V lost 4 bases, J lost 5 bases, and 14 bases lay in between. CDR3 length: 14 residues. CDR1 and CDR2 from the germline V gene are MNHNY and SVGAGI (reference sequence). CDR3 loop: CASSSSGWVTEAFF. In nucleotides, the CDR3 is TGTGCCAGCAGTTCCTCAGGGTGGGTGACTGAAGCTTTCTTT.

This clone was picked up a small number of times. The chain links TRBV28 to TRBJ1-5; D call uncertain. The germline CDR1 and CDR2 sequences are MDHEN and SYDVKM. V shed 5 bases and J shed 1 base, with 18 bases lying between them. The CDR3 covers 17 residues. The CDR3 DNA reads TGTGCCAGCAGTCCGCCCCCCCGGGTTAGGAGCAATCAGCCCCAGCATTTT. Translation gives CASSPPPRVRSNQPQHF.

The rearrangement joins TRBV15 to TRBJ1-2; possibly TRBD1 for D (6 bases). The CDR3 covers 17 residues. V gave up 3 bases and J gave up 0 bases, with 17 bases separating them. Per germline, CDR1 LNHNV and CDR2 YYDKDF (reference sequence). The CDR3 loop is CATSSRKGQSANYGYTF. The CDR3, as DNA: TGTGCCACCAGCAGTAGAAAAGGACAGAGCGCTAACTATGGCTACACCTTC.

V gene TRBV30 combines with J gene TRBJ2-7, with D perhaps matching TRBD2 (5 bases). Germline lookup yields CDR1 GTSNPN and CDR2 SVGIG (reference sequence). The CDR3 has 12 amino acids. The V end lost 2 bases, the J end lost 3 bases, and 8 bases lay between the germline ends. The CDR3 nucleotides read TGTGCCTGGAGTACGAGGGACTACGAGCAGTACTTC. Protein product: CAWSTRDYEQYF.

V gene TRBV4-1 combines with J gene TRBJ2-7; 12 bases match TRBD2. After removal of 4 bases from V and 3 bases from J, the junction contained 4 bases not matched to a gene. Germline V gives CDR1 MGHRA, CDR2 YSYEKL. CDR3 length: 15 residues. CDR3 sequence reads: CASSRTSGGSYEQYF. The CDR3 DNA reads as TGCGCCAGCAGCCGAACTAGCGGGGGGAGCTACGAGCAGTACTTC.

The chain uses TRBV6-5 and TRBJ2-3; D gene unclear. The CDR3 runs 12 residues. Deletions cut 6 bases from V and 4 bases from J, with 8 bases between. CDR1 and CDR2 from the germline V gene are MNHEY and SVGAGI. The CDR3 loop reads CASSRKADTQYF. CDR3 coding DNA: TGTGCCAGCAGCCGAAAAGCAGATACGCAGTATTTT.

This clone was seen only a few times. CDR3 nucleotide sequence: TGCGCCAGCAGCTCGGCAGGGGCCTACAATGAGCAGTTCTTC. It specifies CASSSAGAYNEQFF. J is TRBJ2-1 and V is TRBV5-1, with a weak D call TRBD1 (6 bases). This CDR3 contains 14 residues. The V gene's germline CDR1 is SGHRS and CDR2 YFSETQ. V was trimmed by 3 bases and J by 2 bases, leaving 9 bases between them. Full variable domain (missing parts from reference TRBV5-1 and TRBJ2-1): KAGVTQTPRYLIKTRGQQVTLSCSPISGHRSVSWYQQTPGQGLQFLFEYFSETQRNKGNFPGRFSGRQFSNSRSEMNVSTLELGDSALYLCASSSAGAYNEQFFGPGTRLTVL.

The chain links TRBV25-1 to TRBJ2-7; weak D call: TRBD1 (6 bases). The CDR3 extends over 14 amino acids. Trimming shortened V by 1 base and J by 3 bases, and 10 bases separated the two germline ends. From germline, CDR1 is MGHDK and CDR2 SYGVNS. This chain's CDR3 is CASSESGDIYEQYF. The DNA for the CDR3 is TGTGCCAGCAGTGAATCAGGGGACATCTACGAGCAGTACTTC.

The J gene is TRBJ2-2, the V gene TRBV30; D may match TRBD1 or TRBD2 (6 bases each). Germline lookup yields CDR1 GTSNPN and CDR2 SVGIG (reference sequence). Between the trimmed V and J ends, which lost 5 bases and 6 bases, there was a span of 13 bases. This CDR3 is built from 13 residues. The CDR3 is CAWSYREAGELFF. CDR3 sequence (DNA): TGTGCCTGGTCATACAGGGAGGCCGGGGAGCTGTTTTTT.

J is TRBJ1-1 and V is TRBV5-1; D is uncertain. CDR1 and CDR2 from the germline V gene are SGHRS and YFSETQ. The CDR3 runs to 15 residues. Trimming removed 4 bases from V and 3 bases from J, with 16 bases in between. CDR3 DNA: TGCGCCAGCAGCCCGGGAAGCGTTATGGACACTGAAGCTTTCTTT. This sequence encodes CASSPGSVMDTEAFF.

V usage is TRBV4-2 and J usage is TRBJ1-4; no firm D call. The CDR3 has 13 residues. Trimming stripped 0 bases from V and 8 bases from J, with 7 bases between. The germline V gene encodes CDR1 LGHNA and CDR2 YNFKEQ. The CDR3 DNA reads TGTGCCAGCAGCCAAGAGTTAGCGGAAAAACTGTTTTTT. Translated, it gives CASSQELAEKLFF.

This clone was counted once. The rearrangement joins TRBV4-1 to TRBJ1-6; tentative D call: TRBD1 (5 bases). V was pared by 4 bases and J by 8 bases, with 24 bases between. This CDR3 spans 18 amino acids. Germline V gene lookup returns CDR1 MGHRA and CDR2 YSYEKL. This CDR3 is CASSLPIPGRGRYSPLHF. The DNA of the CDR3 is TGCGCCAGCAGCCTGCCAATTCCTGGGAGGGGCCGGTATTCACCCCTCCACTTT.

The CDR3: CASSSGSGSYEQYF. CDR3 coding DNA: TGCGCCAGCAGCTCCGGCTCCGGCTCCTACGAGCAGTACTTC. This chain connects TRBV5-1 to TRBJ2-7; D is unresolved. V was shortened by 3 bases and J by 0 bases, with 10 bases between the two germline ends. Germline V gives CDR1 SGHRS, CDR2 YFSETQ. This CDR3 spans 14 amino acids.

The V call is TRBV7-2, the J call TRBJ1-4; 7 bases align to TRBD1. Germline V gene lookup returns CDR1 SGHTA and CDR2 FQGNSA. V shed 5 bases, J shed 6 bases, and the junction held 3 bases outside the gene matches. The CDR3 consists of 13 residues. DNA for the CDR3: TGTGCCAGCAGCAGGGGGACAGATGAAAAACTGTTTTTT. Translation: CASSRGTDEKLFF.